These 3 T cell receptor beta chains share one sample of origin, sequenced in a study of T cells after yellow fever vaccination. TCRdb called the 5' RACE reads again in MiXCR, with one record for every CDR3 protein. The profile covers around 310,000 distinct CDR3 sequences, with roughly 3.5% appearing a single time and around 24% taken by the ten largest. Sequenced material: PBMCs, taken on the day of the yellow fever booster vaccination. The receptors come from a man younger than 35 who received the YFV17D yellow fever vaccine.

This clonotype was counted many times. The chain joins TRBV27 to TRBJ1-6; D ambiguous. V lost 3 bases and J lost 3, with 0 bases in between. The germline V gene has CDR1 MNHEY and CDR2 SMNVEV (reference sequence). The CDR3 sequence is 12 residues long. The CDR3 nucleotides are TGTGCCAGCAGTTTCTATAATTCACCCCTCCACTTT. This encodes CASSFYNSPLHF.

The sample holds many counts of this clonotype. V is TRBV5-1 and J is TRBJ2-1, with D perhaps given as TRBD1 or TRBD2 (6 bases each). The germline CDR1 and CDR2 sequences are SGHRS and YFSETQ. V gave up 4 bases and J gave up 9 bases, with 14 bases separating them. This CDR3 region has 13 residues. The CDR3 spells CASSPSGAGEQFF. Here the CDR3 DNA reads TGCGCCAGCAGCCCGTCGGGGGCTGGTGAGCAGTTCTTC.

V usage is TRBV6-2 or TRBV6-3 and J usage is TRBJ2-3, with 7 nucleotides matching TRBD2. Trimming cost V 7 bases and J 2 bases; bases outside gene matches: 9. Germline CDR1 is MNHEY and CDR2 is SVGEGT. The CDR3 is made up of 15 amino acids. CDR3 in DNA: TGTGCCAGCACCCCTCGGGACTACCTCACAGATACGCAGTATTTT. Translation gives CASTPRDYLTDTQYF.